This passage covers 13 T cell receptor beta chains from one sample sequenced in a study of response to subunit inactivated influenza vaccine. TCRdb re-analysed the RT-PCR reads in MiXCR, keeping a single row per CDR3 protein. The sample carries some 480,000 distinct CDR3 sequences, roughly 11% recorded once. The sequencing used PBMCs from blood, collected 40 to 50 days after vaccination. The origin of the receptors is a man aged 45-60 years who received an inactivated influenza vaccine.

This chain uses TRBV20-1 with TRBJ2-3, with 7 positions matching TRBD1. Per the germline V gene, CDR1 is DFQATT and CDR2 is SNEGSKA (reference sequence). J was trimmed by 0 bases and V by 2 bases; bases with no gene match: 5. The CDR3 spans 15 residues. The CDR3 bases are TGCAGTGCTAGAACCTCGACAGGGAGCACAGATACGCAGTATTTT. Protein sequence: CSARTSTGSTDTQYF.

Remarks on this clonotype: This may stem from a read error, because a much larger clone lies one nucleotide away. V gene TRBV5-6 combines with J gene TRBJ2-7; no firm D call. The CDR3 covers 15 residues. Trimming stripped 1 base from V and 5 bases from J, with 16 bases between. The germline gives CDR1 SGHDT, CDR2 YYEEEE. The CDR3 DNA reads TGTGCCAGCAGCTTGTTACAAGAAACCGCCAACGAGCAGTACTTC. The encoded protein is CASSLLQETANEQYF. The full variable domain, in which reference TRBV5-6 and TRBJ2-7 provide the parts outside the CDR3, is DAGVTQSPTHLIKTRGQQVTLRCSPKSGHDTVSWYQQALGQGPQFIFQYYEEEERQRGNFPDRFSGHQFPNYSSELNVNALLLGDSALYLCASSLLQETANEQYFGPGTRLTVT.

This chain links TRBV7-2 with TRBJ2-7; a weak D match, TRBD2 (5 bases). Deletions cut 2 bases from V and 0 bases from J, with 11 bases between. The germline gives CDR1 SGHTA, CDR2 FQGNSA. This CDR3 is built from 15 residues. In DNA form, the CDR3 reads TGTGCCAGCAGCTTAAGGAGCGGCCCCTCCTACGAGCAGTACTTC. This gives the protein CASSLRSGPSYEQYF.

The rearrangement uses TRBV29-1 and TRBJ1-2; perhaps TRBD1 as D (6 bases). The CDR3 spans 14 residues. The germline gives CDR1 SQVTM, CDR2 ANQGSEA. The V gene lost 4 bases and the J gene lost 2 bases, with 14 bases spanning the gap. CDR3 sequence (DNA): TGCAGCGTTGTTGGGACGGGGGGCAACTATGGCTACACCTTC. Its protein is CSVVGTGGNYGYTF. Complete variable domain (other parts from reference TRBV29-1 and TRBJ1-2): SAVISQKPSRDICQRGTSLTIQCQVDSQVTMMFWYRQQPGQSLTLIATANQGSEATYESGFVIDKFPISRPNLTFSTLTVSNMSPEDSSIYLCSVVGTGGNYGYTFGSGTRLTVV.

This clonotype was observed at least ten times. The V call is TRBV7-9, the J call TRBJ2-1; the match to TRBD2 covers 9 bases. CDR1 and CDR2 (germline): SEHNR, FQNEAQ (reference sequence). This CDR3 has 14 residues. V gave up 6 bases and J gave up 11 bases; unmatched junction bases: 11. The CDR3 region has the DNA TGTGCCAGCAGATATCAAGACAGCGGGGGGAAGCAGTTCTTC. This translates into CASRYQDSGGKQFF.

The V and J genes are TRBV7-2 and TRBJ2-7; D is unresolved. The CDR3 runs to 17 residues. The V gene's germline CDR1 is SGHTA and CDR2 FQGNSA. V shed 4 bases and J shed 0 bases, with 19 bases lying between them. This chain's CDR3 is CASSSGSFRRASYEQYF. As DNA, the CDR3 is TGTGCCAGCAGCTCCGGAAGTTTTAGACGGGCCTCCTACGAGCAGTACTTC.

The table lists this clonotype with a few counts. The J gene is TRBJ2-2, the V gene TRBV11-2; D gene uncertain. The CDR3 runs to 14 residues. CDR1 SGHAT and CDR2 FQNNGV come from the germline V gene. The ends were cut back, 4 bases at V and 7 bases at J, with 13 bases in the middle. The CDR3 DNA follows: TGTGCCAGCAGCTCCCAAGTCGTAAGCGGGGAGCTGTTTTTT. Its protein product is CASSSQVVSGELFF.

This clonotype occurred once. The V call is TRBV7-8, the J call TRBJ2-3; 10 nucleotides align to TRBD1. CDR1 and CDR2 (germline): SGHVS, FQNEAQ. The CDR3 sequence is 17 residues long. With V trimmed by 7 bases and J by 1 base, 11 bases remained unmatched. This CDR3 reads CASNHEDRGKGTDTQYF. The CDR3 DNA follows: TGTGCCAGCAACCACGAGGACAGGGGGAAGGGCACAGATACGCAGTATTTT.

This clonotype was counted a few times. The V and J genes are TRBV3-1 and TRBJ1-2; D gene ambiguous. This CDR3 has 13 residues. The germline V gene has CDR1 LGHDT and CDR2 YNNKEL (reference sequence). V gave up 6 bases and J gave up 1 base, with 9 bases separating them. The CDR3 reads CASSPSINYGYTF. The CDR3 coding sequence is TGTGCCAGCAGTCCGTCTATTAACTATGGCTACACCTTC.

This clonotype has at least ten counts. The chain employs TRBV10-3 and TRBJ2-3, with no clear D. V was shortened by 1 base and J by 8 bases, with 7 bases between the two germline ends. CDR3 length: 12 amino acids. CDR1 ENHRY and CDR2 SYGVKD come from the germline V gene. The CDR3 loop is CAISELKGTQYF. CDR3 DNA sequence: TGTGCCATCAGTGAGTTAAAGGGTACGCAGTATTTT.

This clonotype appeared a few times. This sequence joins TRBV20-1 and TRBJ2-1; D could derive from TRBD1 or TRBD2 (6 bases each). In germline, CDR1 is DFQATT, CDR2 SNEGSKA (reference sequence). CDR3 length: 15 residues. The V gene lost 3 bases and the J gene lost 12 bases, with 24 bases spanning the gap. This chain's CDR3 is CSARPRQGWGAGQFF. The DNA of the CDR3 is TGCAGTGCTAGGCCCCGGCAGGGATGGGGGGCAGGGCAGTTCTTC.

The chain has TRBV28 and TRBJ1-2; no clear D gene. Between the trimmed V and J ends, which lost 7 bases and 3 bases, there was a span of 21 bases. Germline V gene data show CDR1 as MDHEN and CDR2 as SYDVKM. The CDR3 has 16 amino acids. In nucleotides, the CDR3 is TGTGCCAGCACCACCCAGTCCCCCAGGCATTACTATGGCTACACCTTC. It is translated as CASTTQSPRHYYGYTF.

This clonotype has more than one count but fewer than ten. CDR3 coding DNA: TGTGCCAGCGGAGAACAGGGCCCTCGGTTCTTC. It translates to CASGEQGPRFF. The chain links TRBV12-3 or TRBV12-4 to TRBJ2-1; TRBD1 might be the D (6 bases). V was trimmed by 8 bases and J by 15 bases, leaving 17 bases between them. The CDR3 consists of 11 residues.